The table lists the clone carrying this TCR beta chain with a few counts. The antigen remains undetermined. The sample comes from a study of beta chain features in type 1 diabetes. Looking at the study overall: Patients and healthy donors were similar in age, gender and cell yields.

Findings and limits, study-wide: PCR could preferentially amplify shorter templates, alike in patients and controls. Type 1 diabetes patients had moderately but significantly shorter TCRB CDR3s in all four CD4+ subsets.

The CDR3 runs 13 residues. The germline V and J ends were trimmed by 1 base and 2 bases, with 6 bases remaining between them. Looked up from germline, CDR1 is SEHNR and CDR2 is FQNEAQ (reference sequence). All of the isolated RNA was reverse transcribed, so expressed TCRB transcripts were sequenced. Clones were read by immunoSEQ multiplex PCR, and TCRdb kept only the in-frame ones, dropping some. The sample contains about 340,000 clones, approximately 8.2% of which appear only once. Sequencing was performed on central memory CD4+ T cells from blood. This receptor was obtained from a woman between 18 and 29 years old in good health. The genes are TRBV7-9 and TRBJ2-7, with a weak D call TRBD1 (5 bases). CDR3: CASSLVGAYEQYF. As DNA, the CDR3 is TGTGCCAGCAGCTTAGTAGGGGCCTACGAGCAGTACTTC.